The 6 T cell receptor beta chains reported below all come from one sample, sequenced in a study of blood T cell repertoires in COVID-19. The protocol was immunoSEQ multiplex PCR, while the TCRdb copy is restricted to in-frame clones and leaves out a portion. The data contain 200,000 or so clones, approximately 80% of them singletons. Specimen: peripheral blood. Receptors were obtained from a human donor in a cohort sampled during active COVID-19.

The chain uses TRBV3-1 (or the pseudogene TRBV3-2) and TRBJ1-6; 7 bases match TRBD1. The ends lost 4 bases at V and 10 bases at J; junction bases unmatched: 7. CDR3 length: 14 amino acids. CDR1 is LGHDT, CDR2 YNNKEL, per germline (reference sequence). CDR3 nucleotide sequence: TGTGCCAGCAGCCCGGCAGGGGGGTGGTCACCCCTCCACTTT. Translated, it gives CASSPAGGWSPLHF.

V is TRBV18 and J is TRBJ1-2, with D hard to call. Germline-derived CDR1 and CDR2 are KGHSH and LQKENI. This CDR3 has 16 amino acids. The V and J ends lost 5 bases and 0 bases respectively, with 16 bases between them. CDR3: CASSLETRVSNYGYTF. CDR3 DNA sequence: TGTGCCAGCTCATTAGAAACGAGGGTCTCTAACTATGGCTACACCTTC.

The V and J genes are TRBV12-3 or TRBV12-4 and TRBJ1-1, with D perhaps matching TRBD1 (6 bases). The ends were cut back, 3 bases at V and 5 bases at J, with 10 bases in the middle. CDR3 length: 13 amino acids. In nucleotides, the CDR3 is TGTGCCAGCAGTTTTACAGGGAGTACTGAAGCTTTCTTT. Residues: CASSFTGSTEAFF.

The chain has TRBV12-5 and TRBJ1-5, with a possible D match to TRBD1 (5 bases). The germline CDR1 and CDR2 sequences are LGHNT and FRNRAP. V lost 5 bases and J lost 5, with 10 bases in between. This CDR3 region has 13 residues. The CDR3 coding sequence is TGTGCTAGTGGTAGACAGCTTCATCAGCCCCAGCATTTT. This gives the protein CASGRQLHQPQHF.

CDR3 in DNA: TGTGCCAGCAGCACTAGGACAGGGCCATGGGGCTACACCTTC. This sequence encodes CASSTRTGPWGYTF. The chain links TRBV5-6 to TRBJ1-2; 8 bases fit TRBD1. The CDR3 runs to 14 residues. Germline CDR1 reads SGHDT; CDR2 reads YYEEEE. J lost 8 bases, V lost 4 bases, and 10 bases had no gene match.

With respect to this clone: Other DNA sequences from this sample encode an identical CDR3 as well. The chain is built from TRBV7-2 and TRBJ2-2, with a possible D match to TRBD2 (6 bases). The CDR3 consists of 14 residues. Germline V gene sequence: CDR1 SGHTA, CDR2 FQGNSA. V dropped 2 bases and J dropped 4 bases, with 8 bases sitting between them. The CDR3 loop reads CASSLTGGTGELFF. CDR3 in DNA: TGTGCCAGCAGCTTAACCGGGGGCACCGGGGAGCTGTTTTTT. Using reference TRBV7-2 and TRBJ2-2 for the parts outside the CDR3, the full variable domain is GAGVSQSPSNKVTEKGKDVELRCDPISGHTALYWYRQSLGQGLEFLIYFQGNSAPDKSGLPSDRFSAERTGGSVSTLTIQRTQQEDSAVYLCASSLTGGTGELFFGEGSRLTVL.